This T cell receptor beta chain was recorded in a study of identical twins. This clonotype was picked up a small number of times. Carrying unique molecular identifiers, the cDNA also gained a universal primer site through template switching. TCRdb ran MiXCR on the 5' RACE reads and lists one entry per CDR3 protein. The data show hundreds of thousands of distinct CDR3 sequences, approximately 21% seen once. This sample also belongs to another study, concerning T cells expressing NK-cell markers. This second study says: Sorted CD3+CD56+NKG2C+, CD3+CD56+NKG2C- and CD3+CD56-NKG2C+ T cells supplied TCR beta repertoires. It remained uncertain whether the expanded NKG2C+ T cell clones were specific for HCMV antigens.

What was sequenced was PBMCs. The receptor was isolated from a woman under 30 in good health.

In DNA form, the CDR3 reads TGTGCCAGCAGCTTACAGGGCACTACCTACGAGCAGTACTTC. Residues: CASSLQGTTYEQYF. V usage is TRBV7-2 and J usage is TRBJ2-7, with TRBD1 as a possible D gene (5 bases). This CDR3 comprises 14 residues. Germline CDR1 reads SGHTA; CDR2 reads FQGNSA. The V end lost 2 bases, the J end lost 2 bases, and 10 bases lay between the germline ends.